The 11 T cell receptor beta chains given below trace back to one sample, sequenced in a study of control samples from healthy donors and cancer patients. Libraries were prepared by immunoSEQ multiplex PCR; TCRdb keeps only in-frame clonotypes and omits some of them. The sample yields about 120,000 clones, 88% seen once. Input material: PBMCs. These receptors were taken from a woman aged 55-70 years with lung cancer.

The chain has TRBV6-5 and TRBJ1-1; D gene uncertain. The CDR3 runs to 13 residues. The germline V gene encodes CDR1 MNHEY and CDR2 SVGAGI. The V gene lost 8 bases and the J gene lost 7 bases, with 17 bases spanning the gap. The CDR3 nucleotides read TGTGCCAGCGTAACCGAGGGCAGAGGTGAAGCTTTCTTT. It codes for CASVTEGRGEAFF.

DNA of the CDR3: TGTGCCAGCAGCTTGGCCGCGGAGCCTTGGGCTTTCTTT. Its translation: CASSLAAEPWAFF. This chain links TRBV5-4 with TRBJ1-1; unclear D gene. The CDR3 loop spans 13 amino acids. V was trimmed by 0 bases and J by 11 bases, leaving 14 bases between them. Germline CDR1 reads SGHNT; CDR2 reads YYREEE (reference sequence).

This clone was seen only a few times. This rearrangement joins TRBV7-8 to TRBJ1-5; possible D gene TRBD1, 6 bases. The CDR3 is 17 amino acids. Germline V gives CDR1 SGHVS, CDR2 FQNEAQ. Trimming took off 0 bases at V and 6 bases at J, with 18 bases between the two ends. CDR3 sequence reads: CASSLATRQGGTQPQHF. The DNA for the CDR3 is TGTGCCAGCAGCTTAGCGACCCGCCAAGGGGGGACTCAGCCCCAGCATTTT.

This sequence joins TRBV5-6 and TRBJ1-5; 8 nucleotides align to TRBD1. V gave up 0 bases and J gave up 1 base; unmatched junction bases: 0. Looked up from germline, CDR1 is SGHDT and CDR2 is YYEEEE. This CDR3 has 15 amino acids. CDR3 region: CASSLGDRSNQPQHF. The DNA for the CDR3 is TGTGCCAGCAGCTTGGGGGACAGGAGCAATCAGCCCCAGCATTTT.

The rearrangement uses TRBV4-2 and TRBJ2-1; no definite D call. This CDR3 has 19 amino acids. V was cut by 0 bases and J by 4 bases, with 22 bases left in between. The germline V gene encodes CDR1 LGHNA and CDR2 YNFKEQ. The CDR3 DNA reads as TGTGCCAGCAGCCAAGATCTGTGGCTAGGACCTACGGAATACAATGAGCAGTTCTTC. Its protein product is CASSQDLWLGPTEYNEQFF.

The J gene is TRBJ2-3, the V gene TRBV5-1; possible D gene TRBD2, 6 bases. The V gene's germline CDR1 is SGHRS and CDR2 YFSETQ. Trimming cost V 0 bases and J 0 bases, with 8 bases left between them. The CDR3 length is 15 residues. CDR3 DNA sequence: TGCGCCAGCAGCTTGGTGGCGGGGAGCACAGATACGCAGTATTTT. Its protein product is CASSLVAGSTDTQYF. The full variable domain, completed using reference TRBV5-1 and TRBJ2-3, is KAGVTQTPRYLIKTRGQQVTLSCSPISGHRSVSWYQQTPGQGLQFLFEYFSETQRNKGNFPGRFSGRQFSNSRSEMNVSTLELGDSALYLCASSLVAGSTDTQYFGPGTRLTVL.

The rearrangement joins TRBV3-1 (or the pseudogene TRBV3-2) to TRBJ1-6; a weak D match, TRBD1 (6 bases). Germline values: CDR1 LGHDT, CDR2 YNNKEL (reference sequence). This CDR3 is built from 15 residues. Trimming cost V 4 bases and J 3 bases, with 10 bases left between them. The CDR3: CASSRRDIYNSPLHF. CDR3 nucleotide sequence: TGTGCCAGCAGCCGACGGGACATCTATAATTCACCCCTCCACTTT.

This clone has only a few counts. The rearrangement links TRBV5-4 to TRBJ2-7; 7 positions match TRBD1. The ends lost 4 bases at V and 0 bases at J; junction bases unmatched: 4. This CDR3 comprises 14 residues. CDR1 is SGHNT, CDR2 YYREEE, per germline (reference sequence). CDR3 nucleotide sequence: TGTGCCAGCAGCCCCAGGACAGGCTCCTACGAGCAGTACTTC. It codes for CASSPRTGSYEQYF.

The V and J genes are TRBV19 and TRBJ1-3; the D gene is possibly TRBD1 (6 bases). The germline V gene has CDR1 LNHDA and CDR2 SQIVND (reference sequence). The CDR3 loop spans 16 amino acids. The germline V and J ends were trimmed by 6 bases and 4 bases, with 19 bases remaining between them. The CDR3 DNA sequence: TGTGCCAGTAGAACTACGGACAGTTCCTACGGAAACACCATATATTTT. Its translation is CASRTTDSSYGNTIYF.

The chain couples TRBV2 to TRBJ1-2; perhaps TRBD1 as D (6 bases). The CDR3 is 15 residues long. Trimming took off 2 bases at V and 3 bases at J, with 13 bases between the two ends. Germline assignment: CDR1 SNHLY and CDR2 FYNNEI. The CDR3 DNA reads as TGTGCCAGCAGTGAAATGGGGGGCCTGGACTATGGCTACACCTTC. Amino acid sequence: CASSEMGGLDYGYTF.

The chain combines TRBV7-3 with TRBJ2-2, with 10 nucleotides matching TRBD1. The CDR3 is 14 residues long. Germline assignment: CDR1 SGHTA and CDR2 FQGTGA. The V gene end was trimmed by 6 bases and the J gene end by 7 bases; junction bases not matched to a gene: 5. CDR3 bases: TGTGCCAGCAGTCGACAGGGGGCTGTCGGGGAGCTGTTTTTT. Translated: CASSRQGAVGELFF. Variable domain in full (rest from reference TRBV7-3 and TRBJ2-2): GAGVSQTPSNKVTEKGKYVELRCDPISGHTALYWYRQSLGQGPEFLIYFQGTGAADDSGLPNDRFFAVRPEGSVSTLKIQRTERGDSAVYLCASSRQGAVGELFFGEGSRLTVL.